Described below is a single T cell receptor (beta chain) sequence and its context. The target antigen is unknown. These data belong to a study of monozygotic twins with inflammatory bowel disease. General study results and limits: Discordant twins had repertoire similarity that did not differ from that of concordant twins, possibly from limited power.

Blood was drawn once per donor, and each sample measured more than 2 ml. Each sample's cDNA came from eight separate reactions. Template switching was used to attach UMIs, which incorporated a 6-nucleotide sample barcode. Following a re-call of the 5' RACE reads, TCRdb has one entry per CDR3 protein and lacks DNA. This listing includes about 440,000 distinct CDR3 sequences. The CDR3 spans 17 residues. Germline-derived CDR1 and CDR2 are KGHSY and FQNENV. This chain joins TRBV16 and TRBJ1-2; no DNA is available, so the TRBD1 call from TCRdb remains unchecked. This TCR came from a human donor with ulcerative colitis or Crohn's disease, or a healthy co-twin of an affected twin (not recorded which). The sequenced sample consisted of blood. This CDR3 reads CASSPPGARVGFDGYTF.